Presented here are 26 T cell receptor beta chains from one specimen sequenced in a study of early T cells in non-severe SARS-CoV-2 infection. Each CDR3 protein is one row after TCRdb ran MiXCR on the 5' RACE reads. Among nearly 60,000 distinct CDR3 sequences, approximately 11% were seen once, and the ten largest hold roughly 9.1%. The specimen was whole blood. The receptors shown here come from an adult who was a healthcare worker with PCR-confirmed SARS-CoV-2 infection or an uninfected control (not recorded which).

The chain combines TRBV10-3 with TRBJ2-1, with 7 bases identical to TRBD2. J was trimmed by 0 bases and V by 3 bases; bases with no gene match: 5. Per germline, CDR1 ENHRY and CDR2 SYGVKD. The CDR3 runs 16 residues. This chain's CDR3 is CAISEGGGSSYNEQFF. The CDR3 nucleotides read TGTGCCATCAGTGAAGGAGGCGGGAGCTCCTACAATGAGCAGTTCTTC.

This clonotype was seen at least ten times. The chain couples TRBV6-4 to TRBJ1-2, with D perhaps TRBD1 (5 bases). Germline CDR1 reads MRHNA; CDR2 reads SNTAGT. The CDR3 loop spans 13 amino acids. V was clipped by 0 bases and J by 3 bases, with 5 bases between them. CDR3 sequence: CASSDSGHYGYTF. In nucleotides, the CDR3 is TGTGCCAGCAGTGACTCGGGACACTATGGCTACACCTTC.

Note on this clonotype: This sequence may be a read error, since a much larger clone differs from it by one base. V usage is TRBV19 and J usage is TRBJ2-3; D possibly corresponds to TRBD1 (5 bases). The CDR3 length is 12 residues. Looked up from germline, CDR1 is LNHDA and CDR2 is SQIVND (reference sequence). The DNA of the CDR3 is TGTGTCAGTAGTATTCAGGGAGATACGCAGTATTTT. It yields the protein CVSSIQGDTQYF.

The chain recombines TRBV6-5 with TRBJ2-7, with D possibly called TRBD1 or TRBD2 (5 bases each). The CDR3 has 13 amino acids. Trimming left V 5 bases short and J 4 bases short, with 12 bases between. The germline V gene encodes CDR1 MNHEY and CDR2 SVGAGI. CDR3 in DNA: TGTGCCAGCAGTGCTCCAGGGAGATACGAGCAGTACTTC. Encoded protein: CASSAPGRYEQYF.

The CDR3 DNA reads TGTGCCAGCAGCTTAGGCGGGGCGCTTGAGCAGTTCTTC. Its translation is CASSLGGALEQFF. V gene TRBV7-2 combines with J gene TRBJ2-1; TRBD2 might be the D (6 bases). V dropped 1 base and J dropped 9 bases, with 10 bases sitting between them. The CDR3 runs to 13 residues. Germline-derived CDR1 and CDR2 are SGHTA and FQGNSA.

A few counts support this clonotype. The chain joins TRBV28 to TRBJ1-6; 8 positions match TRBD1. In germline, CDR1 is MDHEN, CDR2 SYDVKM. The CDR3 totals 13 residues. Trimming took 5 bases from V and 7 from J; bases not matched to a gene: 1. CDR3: CASSRDRNSPLHF. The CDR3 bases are TGTGCCAGCAGTAGGGACAGGAATTCACCCCTCCACTTT.

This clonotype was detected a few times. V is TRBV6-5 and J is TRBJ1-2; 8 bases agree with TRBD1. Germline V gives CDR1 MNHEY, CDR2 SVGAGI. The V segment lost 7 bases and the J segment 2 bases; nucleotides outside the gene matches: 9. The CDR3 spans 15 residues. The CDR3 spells CASTHPGQENYGYTF. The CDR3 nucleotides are TGTGCCAGCACCCACCCGGGACAGGAGAACTATGGCTACACCTTC.

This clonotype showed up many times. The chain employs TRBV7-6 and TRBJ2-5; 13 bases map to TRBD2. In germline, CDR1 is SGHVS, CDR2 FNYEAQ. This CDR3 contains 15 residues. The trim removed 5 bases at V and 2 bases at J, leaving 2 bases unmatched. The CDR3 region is CASSAGLAGQETQYF. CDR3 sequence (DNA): TGTGCCAGCAGCGCGGGACTAGCGGGGCAAGAGACCCAGTACTTC.

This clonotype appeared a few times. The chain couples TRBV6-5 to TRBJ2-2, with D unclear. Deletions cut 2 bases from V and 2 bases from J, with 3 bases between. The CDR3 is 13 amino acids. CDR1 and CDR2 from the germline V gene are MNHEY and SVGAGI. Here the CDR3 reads CASSYDNTGELFF. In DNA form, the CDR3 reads TGTGCCAGCAGTTACGATAACACCGGGGAGCTGTTTTTT.

CDR3 bases: TGTGCCAGCAGCGTAGAAGGAGGGGGTATCACTGAAGCTTTCTTT. Residues: CASSVEGGGITEAFF. The V gene is TRBV9, the J gene TRBJ1-1; a possible D gene is TRBD1 (6 bases). The germline V and J ends were trimmed by 0 bases and 4 bases, with 13 bases remaining between them. Germline V gene sequence: CDR1 SGDLS, CDR2 YYNGEE. The CDR3 runs to 15 residues.

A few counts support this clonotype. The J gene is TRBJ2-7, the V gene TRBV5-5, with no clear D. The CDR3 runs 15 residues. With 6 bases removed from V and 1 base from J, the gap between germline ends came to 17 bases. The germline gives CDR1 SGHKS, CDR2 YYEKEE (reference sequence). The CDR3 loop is CASIPEAGLSYEQYF. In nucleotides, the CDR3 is TGTGCCAGCATCCCCGAGGCAGGTTTATCCTACGAGCAGTACTTC.

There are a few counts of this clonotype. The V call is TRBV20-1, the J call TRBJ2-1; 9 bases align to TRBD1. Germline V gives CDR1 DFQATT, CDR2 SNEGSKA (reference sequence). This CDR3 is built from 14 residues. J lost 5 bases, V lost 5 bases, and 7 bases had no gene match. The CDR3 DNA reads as TGCAGTGCTCCCTGGACAGGGGACCACAATGAGCAGTTCTTC. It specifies CSAPWTGDHNEQFF.

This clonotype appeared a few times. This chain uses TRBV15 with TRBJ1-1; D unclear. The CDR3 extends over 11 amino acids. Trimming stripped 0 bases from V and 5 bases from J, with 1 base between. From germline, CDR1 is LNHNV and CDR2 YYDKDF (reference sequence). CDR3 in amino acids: CATSRDTEAFF. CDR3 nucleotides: TGTGCCACCAGCAGAGATACTGAAGCTTTCTTT.

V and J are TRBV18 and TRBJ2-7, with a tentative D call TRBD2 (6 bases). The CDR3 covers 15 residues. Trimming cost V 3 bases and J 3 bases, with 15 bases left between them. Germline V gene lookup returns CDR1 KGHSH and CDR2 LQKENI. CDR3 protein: CASSPPGLESYEQYF. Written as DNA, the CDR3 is TGTGCCAGCTCACCCCCGGGACTGGAGAGCTACGAGCAGTACTTC.

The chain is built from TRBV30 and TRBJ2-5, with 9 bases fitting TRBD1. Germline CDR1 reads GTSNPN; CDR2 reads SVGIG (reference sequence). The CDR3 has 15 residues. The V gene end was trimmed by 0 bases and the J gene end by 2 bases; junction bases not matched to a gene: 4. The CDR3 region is CAWSVLGTGQETQYF. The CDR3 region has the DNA TGTGCCTGGAGTGTACTAGGGACAGGGCAAGAGACCCAGTACTTC.

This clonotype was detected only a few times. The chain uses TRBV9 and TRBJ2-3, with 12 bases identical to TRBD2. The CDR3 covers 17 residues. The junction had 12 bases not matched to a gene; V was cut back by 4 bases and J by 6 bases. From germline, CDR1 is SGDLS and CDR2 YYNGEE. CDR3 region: CASSSPTSGRPDDTQYF. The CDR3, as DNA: TGTGCCAGCAGCTCTCCGACTAGCGGGAGACCAGACGATACGCAGTATTTT.

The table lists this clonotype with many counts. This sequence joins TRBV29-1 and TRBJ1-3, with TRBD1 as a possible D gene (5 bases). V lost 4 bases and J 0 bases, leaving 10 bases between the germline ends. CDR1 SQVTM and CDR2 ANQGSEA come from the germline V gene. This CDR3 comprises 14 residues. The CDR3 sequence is CSVVGGNSGNTIYF. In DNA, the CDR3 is TGCAGCGTTGTCGGGGGAAACTCTGGAAACACCATATATTTT. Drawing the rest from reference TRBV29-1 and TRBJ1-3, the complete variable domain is SAVISQKPSRDICQRGTSLTIQCQVDSQVTMMFWYRQQPGQSLTLIATANQGSEATYESGFVIDKFPISRPNLTFSTLTVSNMSPEDSSIYLCSVVGGNSGNTIYFGEGSWLTVV.

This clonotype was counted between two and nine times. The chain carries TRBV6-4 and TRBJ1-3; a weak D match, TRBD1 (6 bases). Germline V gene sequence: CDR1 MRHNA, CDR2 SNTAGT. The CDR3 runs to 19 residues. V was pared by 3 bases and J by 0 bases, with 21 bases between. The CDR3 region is CASSDDGMTTGNSGNTIYF. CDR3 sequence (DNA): TGTGCCAGCAGTGATGATGGGATGACGACAGGCAACTCTGGAAACACCATATATTTT.

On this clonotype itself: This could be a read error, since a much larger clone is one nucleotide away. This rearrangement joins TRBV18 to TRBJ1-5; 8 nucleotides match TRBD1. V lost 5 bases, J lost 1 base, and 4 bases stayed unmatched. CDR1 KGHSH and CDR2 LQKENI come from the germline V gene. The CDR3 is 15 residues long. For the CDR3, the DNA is TGTGCCAGCTCATCAGGGGGCGGGAGCAATCAGCCCCAGCATTTT. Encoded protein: CASSSGGGSNQPQHF. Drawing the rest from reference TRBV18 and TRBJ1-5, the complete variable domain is NAGVMQNPRHLVRRRGQEARLRCSPMKGHSHVYWYRQLPEEGLKFMVYLQKENIIDESGMPKERFSAEFPKEGPSILRIQQVVRGDSAAYFCASSSGGGSNQPQHFGDGTRLSIL.

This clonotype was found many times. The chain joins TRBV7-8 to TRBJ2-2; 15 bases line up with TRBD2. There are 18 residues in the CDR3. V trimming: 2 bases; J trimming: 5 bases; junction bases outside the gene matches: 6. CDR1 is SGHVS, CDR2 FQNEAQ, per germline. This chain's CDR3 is CASSLSGLAGGRTGELFF. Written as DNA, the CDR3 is TGTGCCAGCAGCTTATCGGGACTAGCGGGAGGTCGGACCGGGGAGCTGTTTTTT.

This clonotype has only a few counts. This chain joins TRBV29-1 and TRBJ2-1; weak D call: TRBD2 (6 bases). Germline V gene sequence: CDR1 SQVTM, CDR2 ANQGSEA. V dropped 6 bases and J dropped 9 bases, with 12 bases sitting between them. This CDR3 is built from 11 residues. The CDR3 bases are TGCAGCGTAGACTCGGGAGTTGAGCAGTTCTTC. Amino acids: CSVDSGVEQFF.

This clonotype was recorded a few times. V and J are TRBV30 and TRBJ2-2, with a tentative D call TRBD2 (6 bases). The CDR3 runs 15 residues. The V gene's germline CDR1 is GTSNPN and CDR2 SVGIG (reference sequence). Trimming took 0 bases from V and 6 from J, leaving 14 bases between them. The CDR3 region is CAWSVVSWGAGELFF. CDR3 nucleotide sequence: TGTGCCTGGAGTGTGGTCAGTTGGGGGGCCGGGGAGCTGTTTTTT. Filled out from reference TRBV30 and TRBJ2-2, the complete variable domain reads SQTIHQWPATLVQPVGSPLSLECTVEGTSNPNLYWYRQAAGRGLQLLFYSVGIGQISSEVPQNLSASRPQDRQFILSSKKLLLSDSGFYLCAWSVVSWGAGELFFGEGSRLTVL.

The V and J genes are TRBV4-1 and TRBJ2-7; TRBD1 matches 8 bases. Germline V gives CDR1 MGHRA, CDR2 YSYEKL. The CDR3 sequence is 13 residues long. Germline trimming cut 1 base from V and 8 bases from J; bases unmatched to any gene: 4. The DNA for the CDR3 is TGCGCCAGCAGCCAAGCGACAGGGGAAAAGCAGTACTTC. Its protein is CASSQATGEKQYF.

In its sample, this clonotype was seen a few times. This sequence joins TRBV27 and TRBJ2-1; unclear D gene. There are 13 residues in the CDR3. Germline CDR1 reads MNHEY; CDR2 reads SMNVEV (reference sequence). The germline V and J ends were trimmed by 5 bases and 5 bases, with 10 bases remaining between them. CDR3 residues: CASSVYRDNEQFF. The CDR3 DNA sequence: TGTGCCAGCAGTGTCTACAGAGACAATGAGCAGTTCTTC.

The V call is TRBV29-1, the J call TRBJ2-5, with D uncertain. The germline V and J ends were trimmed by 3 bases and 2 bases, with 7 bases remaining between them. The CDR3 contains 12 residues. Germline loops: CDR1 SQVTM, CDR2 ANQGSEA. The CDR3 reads CSVDRQQETQYF. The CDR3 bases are TGCAGCGTTGATAGGCAGCAAGAGACCCAGTACTTC.

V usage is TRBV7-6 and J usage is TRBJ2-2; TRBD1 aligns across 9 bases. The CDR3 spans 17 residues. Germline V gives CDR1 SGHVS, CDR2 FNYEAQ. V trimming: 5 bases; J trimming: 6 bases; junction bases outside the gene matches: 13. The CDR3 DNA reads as TGTGCCAGCAGCCGTCCGAAGGGGACAGGGTTGGCCGGGGAGCTGTTTTTT. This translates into CASSRPKGTGLAGELFF.